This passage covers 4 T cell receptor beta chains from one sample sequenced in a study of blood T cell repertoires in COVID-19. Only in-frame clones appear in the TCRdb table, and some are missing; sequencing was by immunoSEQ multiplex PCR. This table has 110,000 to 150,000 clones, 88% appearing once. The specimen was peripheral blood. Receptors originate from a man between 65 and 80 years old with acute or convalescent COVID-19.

For the CDR3, the DNA is TGTGCCAGCAGTTTGGACAGGAGGGGAGGTGAAAAACTGTTTTTT. It yields the protein CASSLDRRGGEKLFF. V gene TRBV6-6 combines with J gene TRBJ1-4; 7 nucleotides line up with TRBD1. Trimming cost V 4 bases and J 7 bases; bases outside gene matches: 9. From germline, CDR1 is MNHNY and CDR2 SVGAGI (reference sequence). This CDR3 region has 15 residues.

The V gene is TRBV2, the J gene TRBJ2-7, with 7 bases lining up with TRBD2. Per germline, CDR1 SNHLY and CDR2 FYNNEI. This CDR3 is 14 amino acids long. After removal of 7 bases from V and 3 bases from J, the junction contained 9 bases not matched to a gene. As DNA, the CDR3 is TGTGCCAGCAAATCTTCGGCTAGCGGCTACGAGCAGTACTTC. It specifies CASKSSASGYEQYF. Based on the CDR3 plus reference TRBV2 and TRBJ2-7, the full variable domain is EPEVTQTPSHQVTQMGQEVILRCVPISNHLYFYWYRQILGQKVEFLVSFYNNEISEKSEIFDDQFSVERPDGSNFTLKIRSTKLEDSAMYFCASKSSASGYEQYFGPGTRLTVT.

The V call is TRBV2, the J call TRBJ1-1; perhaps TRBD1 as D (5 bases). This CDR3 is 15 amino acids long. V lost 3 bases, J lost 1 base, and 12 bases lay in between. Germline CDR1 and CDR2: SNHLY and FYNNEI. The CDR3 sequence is CASSEAGRGNTEAFF. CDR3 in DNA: TGTGCCAGCAGTGAGGCAGGGCGGGGGAACACTGAAGCTTTCTTT.

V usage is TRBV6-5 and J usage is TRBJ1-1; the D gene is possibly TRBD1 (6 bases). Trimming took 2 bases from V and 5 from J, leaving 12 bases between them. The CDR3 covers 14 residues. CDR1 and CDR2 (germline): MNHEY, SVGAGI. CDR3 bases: TGTGCCAGCAGTTACACAGGGAGGGGAACTGAAGCTTTCTTT. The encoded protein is CASSYTGRGTEAFF.